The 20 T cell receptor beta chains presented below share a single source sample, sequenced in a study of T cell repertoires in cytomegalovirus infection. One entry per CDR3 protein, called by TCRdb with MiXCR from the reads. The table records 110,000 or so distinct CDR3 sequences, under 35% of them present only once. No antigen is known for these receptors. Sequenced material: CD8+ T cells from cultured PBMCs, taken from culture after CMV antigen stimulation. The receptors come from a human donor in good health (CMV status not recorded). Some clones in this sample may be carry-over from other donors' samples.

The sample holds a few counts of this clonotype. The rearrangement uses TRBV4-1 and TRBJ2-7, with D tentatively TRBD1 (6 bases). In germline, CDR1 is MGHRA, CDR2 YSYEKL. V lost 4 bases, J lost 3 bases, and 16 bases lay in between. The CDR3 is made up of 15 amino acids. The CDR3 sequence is CASSLSTGLVYEQYF. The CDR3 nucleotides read TGCGCCAGCAGCCTATCCACAGGGTTAGTCTACGAGCAGTACTTC.

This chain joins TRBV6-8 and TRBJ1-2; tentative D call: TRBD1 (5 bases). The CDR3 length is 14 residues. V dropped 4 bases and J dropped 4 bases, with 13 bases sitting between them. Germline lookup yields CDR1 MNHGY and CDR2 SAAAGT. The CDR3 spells CASSFTGTFYGYTF. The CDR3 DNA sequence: TGTGCCAGCAGTTTTACCGGGACGTTCTATGGCTACACCTTC.

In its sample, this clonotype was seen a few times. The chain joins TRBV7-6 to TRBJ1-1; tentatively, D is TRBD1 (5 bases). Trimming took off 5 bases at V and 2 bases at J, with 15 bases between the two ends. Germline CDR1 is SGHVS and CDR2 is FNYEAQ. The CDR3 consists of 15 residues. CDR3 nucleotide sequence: TGTGCCAGCAGCCCACCCGGGACGGTAAACACTGAAGCTTTCTTT. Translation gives CASSPPGTVNTEAFF. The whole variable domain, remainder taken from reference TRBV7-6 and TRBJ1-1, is GAGVSQSPRYKVTKRGQDVALRCDPISGHVSLYWYRQALGQGPEFLTYFNYEAQQDKSGLPNDRFSAERPEGSISTLTIQRTEQRDSAMYRCASSPPGTVNTEAFFGQGTRLTVV.

The CDR3 DNA sequence: TGTGCCAGTAGTATTGACCGGGGGCCCCGACAGCCCCAGCATTTT. Its protein is CASSIDRGPRQPQHF. This chain connects TRBV19 to TRBJ1-5, with D perhaps TRBD1 (6 bases). CDR3 length: 15 amino acids. The V gene's germline CDR1 is LNHDA and CDR2 SQIVND (reference sequence). V lost 3 bases to trimming and J lost 7 bases, with 16 bases between them.

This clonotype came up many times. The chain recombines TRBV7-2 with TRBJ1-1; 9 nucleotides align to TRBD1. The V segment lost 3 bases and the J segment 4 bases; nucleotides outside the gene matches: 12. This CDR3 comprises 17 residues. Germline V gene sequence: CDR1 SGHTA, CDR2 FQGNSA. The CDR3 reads CASSFQPTGQGSTEAFF. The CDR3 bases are TGTGCCAGCAGCTTCCAACCTACGGGACAGGGTAGCACTGAAGCTTTCTTT.

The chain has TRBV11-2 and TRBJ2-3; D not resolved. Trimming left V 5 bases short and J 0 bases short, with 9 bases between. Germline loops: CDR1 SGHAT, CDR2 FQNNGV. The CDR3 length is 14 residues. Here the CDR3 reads CASSRSGSTDTQYF. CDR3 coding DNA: TGTGCCAGCAGCCGATCAGGTAGCACAGATACGCAGTATTTT.

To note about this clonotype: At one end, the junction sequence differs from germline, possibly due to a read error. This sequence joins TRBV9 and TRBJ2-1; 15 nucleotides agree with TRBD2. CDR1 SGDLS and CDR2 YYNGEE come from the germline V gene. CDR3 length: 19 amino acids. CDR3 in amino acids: CVSSGPGLAGGSSYNEQFF. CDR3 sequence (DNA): TGTGTCAGCAGCGGACCGGGACTAGCGGGGGGTAGCTCCTACAATGAGCAGTTCTTC.

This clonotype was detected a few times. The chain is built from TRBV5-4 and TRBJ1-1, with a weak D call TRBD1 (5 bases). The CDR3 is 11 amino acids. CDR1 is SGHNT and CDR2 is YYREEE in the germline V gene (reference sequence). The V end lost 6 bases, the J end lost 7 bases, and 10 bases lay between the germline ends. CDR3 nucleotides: TGTGCCAGCACCCTGGGGGGTGAAGCTTTCTTT. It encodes CASTLGGEAFF. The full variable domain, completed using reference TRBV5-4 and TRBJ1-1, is ETGVTQSPTHLIKTRGQQVTLRCSSQSGHNTVSWYQQALGQGPQFIFQYYREEENGRGNFPPRFSGLQFPNYSSELNVNALELDDSALYLCASTLGGEAFFGQGTRLTVV.

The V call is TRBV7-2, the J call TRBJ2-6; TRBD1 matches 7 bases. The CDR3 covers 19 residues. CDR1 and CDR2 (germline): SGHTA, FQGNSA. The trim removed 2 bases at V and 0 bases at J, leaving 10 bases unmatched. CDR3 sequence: CASSLYRTGASSGANVLTF. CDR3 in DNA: TGTGCCAGCAGCTTATACCGGACAGGCGCCAGCTCTGGGGCCAACGTCCTGACTTTC.

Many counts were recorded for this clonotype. CDR3 residues: CASRLTVNTEAFF. The CDR3 DNA reads as TGTGCCAGCAGGCTTACAGTGAACACTGAAGCTTTCTTT. V is TRBV6-2 or TRBV6-3 and J is TRBJ1-1, with unresolved D. V was shortened by 6 bases and J by 0 bases, with 8 bases between the two germline ends. Germline CDR1 and CDR2: MNHEY and SVGEGT. This CDR3 spans 13 amino acids.

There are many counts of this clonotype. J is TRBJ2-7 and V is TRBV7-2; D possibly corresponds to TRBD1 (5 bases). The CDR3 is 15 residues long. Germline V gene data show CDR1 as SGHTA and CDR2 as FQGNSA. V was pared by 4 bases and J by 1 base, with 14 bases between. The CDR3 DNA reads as TGTGCCAGCAGCTCACCCCTCCAGGGATCCTACGAGCAGTACTTC. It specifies CASSSPLQGSYEQYF.

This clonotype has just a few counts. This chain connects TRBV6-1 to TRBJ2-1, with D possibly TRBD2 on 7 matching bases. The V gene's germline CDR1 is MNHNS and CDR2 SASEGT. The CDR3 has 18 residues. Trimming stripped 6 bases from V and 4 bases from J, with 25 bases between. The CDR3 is CASREIEGAGGHYNEQFF. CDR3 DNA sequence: TGTGCCAGCAGAGAGATAGAAGGTGCCGGGGGGCATTACAATGAGCAGTTCTTC.

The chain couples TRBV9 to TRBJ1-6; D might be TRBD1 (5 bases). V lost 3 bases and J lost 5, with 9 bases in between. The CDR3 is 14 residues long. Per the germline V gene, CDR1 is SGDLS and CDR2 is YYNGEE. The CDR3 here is CASSGTNDNSPLHF. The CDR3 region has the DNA TGTGCCAGCAGCGGGACAAACGATAATTCACCCCTCCACTTT.

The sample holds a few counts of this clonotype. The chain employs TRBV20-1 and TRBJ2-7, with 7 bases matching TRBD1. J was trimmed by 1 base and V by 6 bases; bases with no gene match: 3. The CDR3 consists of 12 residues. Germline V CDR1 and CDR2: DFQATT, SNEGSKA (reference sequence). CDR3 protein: CSARDRSYEQYF. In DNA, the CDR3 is TGCAGTGCGAGGGACAGATCCTACGAGCAGTACTTC.

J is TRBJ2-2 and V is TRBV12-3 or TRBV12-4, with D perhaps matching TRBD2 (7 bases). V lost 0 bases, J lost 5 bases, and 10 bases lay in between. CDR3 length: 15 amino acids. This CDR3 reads CASSLAGGLTGELFF. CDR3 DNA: TGTGCCAGCAGTTTAGCGGGGGGGCTTACCGGGGAGCTGTTTTTT.

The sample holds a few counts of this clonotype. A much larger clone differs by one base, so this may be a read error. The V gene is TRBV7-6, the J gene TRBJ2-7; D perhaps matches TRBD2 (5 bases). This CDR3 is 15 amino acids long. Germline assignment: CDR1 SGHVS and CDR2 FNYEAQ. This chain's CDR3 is CTSSPRASQAYEQYF. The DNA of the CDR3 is TGTACCAGCAGCCCACGGGCTAGCCAAGCCTACGAGCAGTACTTC.

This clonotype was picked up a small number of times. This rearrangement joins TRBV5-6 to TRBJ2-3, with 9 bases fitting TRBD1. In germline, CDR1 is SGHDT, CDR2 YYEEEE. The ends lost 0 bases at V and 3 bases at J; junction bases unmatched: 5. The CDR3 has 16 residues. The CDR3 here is CASSLGQGDVTDTQYF. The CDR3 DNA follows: TGTGCCAGCAGCTTGGGACAGGGGGATGTGACAGATACGCAGTATTTT.

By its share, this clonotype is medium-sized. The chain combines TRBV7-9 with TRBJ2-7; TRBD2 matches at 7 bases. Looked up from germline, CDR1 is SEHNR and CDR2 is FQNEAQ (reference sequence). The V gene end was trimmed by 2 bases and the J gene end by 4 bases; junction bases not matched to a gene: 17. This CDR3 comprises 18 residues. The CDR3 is CASSLMEVGGSTSYEQYF. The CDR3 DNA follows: TGTGCCAGCAGCTTAATGGAGGTGGGGGGGTCCACCTCTTACGAGCAGTACTTC.

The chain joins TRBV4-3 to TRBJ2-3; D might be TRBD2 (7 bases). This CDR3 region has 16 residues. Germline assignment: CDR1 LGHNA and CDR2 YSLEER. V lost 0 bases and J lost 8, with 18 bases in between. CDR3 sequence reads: CASSQDMLAGAGTQYF. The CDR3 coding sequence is TGCGCCAGCAGCCAAGATATGCTGGCGGGGGCTGGTACGCAGTATTTT.

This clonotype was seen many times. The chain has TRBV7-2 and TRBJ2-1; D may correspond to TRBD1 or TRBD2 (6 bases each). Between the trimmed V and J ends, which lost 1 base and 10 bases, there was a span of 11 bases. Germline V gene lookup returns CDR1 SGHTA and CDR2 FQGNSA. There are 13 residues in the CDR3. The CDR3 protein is CASSLEGGPEQFF. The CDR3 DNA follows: TGTGCCAGCAGCTTAGAGGGGGGACCCGAGCAGTTCTTC.